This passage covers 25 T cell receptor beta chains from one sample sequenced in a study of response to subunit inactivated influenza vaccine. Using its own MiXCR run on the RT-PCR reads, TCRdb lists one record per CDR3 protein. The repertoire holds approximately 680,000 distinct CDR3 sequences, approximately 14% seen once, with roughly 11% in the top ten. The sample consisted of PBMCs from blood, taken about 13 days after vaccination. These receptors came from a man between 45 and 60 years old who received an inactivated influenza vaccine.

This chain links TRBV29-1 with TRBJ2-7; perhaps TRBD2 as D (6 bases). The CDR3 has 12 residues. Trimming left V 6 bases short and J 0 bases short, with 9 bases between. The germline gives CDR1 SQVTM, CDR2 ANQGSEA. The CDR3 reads CSVLTSSYEQYF. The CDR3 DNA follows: TGCAGCGTGTTGACTAGCTCCTACGAGCAGTACTTC.

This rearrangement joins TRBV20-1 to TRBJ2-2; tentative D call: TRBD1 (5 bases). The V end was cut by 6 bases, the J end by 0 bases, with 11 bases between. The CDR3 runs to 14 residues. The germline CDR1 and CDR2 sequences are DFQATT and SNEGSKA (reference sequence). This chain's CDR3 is CSAGHTPNTGELFF. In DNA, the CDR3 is TGCAGTGCGGGGCACACCCCGAACACCGGGGAGCTGTTTTTT.

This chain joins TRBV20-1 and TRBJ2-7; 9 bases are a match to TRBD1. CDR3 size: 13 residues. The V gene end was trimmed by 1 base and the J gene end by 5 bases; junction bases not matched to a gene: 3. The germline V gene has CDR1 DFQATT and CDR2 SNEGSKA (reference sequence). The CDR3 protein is CSARGQGVNEQYF. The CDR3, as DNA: TGCAGTGCTAGAGGACAGGGGGTTAACGAGCAGTACTTC.

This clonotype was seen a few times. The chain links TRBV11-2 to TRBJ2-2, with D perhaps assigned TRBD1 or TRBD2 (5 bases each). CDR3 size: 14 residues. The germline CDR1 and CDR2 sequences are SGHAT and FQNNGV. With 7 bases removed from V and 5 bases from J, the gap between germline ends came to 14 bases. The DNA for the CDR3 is TGTGCCAGCACCTGGGGGATGGGGACCGGGGAGCTGTTTTTT. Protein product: CASTWGMGTGELFF.

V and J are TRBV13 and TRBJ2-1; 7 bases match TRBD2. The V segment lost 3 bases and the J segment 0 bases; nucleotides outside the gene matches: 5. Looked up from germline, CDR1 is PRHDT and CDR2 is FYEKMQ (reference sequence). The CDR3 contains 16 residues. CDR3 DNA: TGTGCCAGCAGCTTTCTAGCGGACCTCTCCTACAATGAGCAGTTCTTC. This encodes CASSFLADLSYNEQFF. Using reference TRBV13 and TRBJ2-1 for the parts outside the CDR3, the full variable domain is AAGVIQSPRHLIKEKRETATLKCYPIPRHDTVYWYQQGPGQDPQFLISFYEKMQSDKGSIPDRFSAQQFSDYHSELNMSSLELGDSALYFCASSFLADLSYNEQFFGPGTRLTVL.

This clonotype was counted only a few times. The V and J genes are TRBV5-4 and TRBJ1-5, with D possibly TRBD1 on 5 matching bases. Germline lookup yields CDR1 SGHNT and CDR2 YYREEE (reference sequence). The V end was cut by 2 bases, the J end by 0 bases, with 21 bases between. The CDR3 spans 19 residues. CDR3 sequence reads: CASSLGPGDRPYSNQPQHF. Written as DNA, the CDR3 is TGTGCCAGCAGCTTAGGGCCCGGTGACAGACCGTATAGCAATCAGCCCCAGCATTTT.

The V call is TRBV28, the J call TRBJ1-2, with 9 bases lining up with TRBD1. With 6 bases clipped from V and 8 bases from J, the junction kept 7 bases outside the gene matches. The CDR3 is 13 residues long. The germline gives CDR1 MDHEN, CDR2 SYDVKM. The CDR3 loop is CASSLQGANGYTF. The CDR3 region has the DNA TGTGCCAGCAGCTTACAGGGGGCTAACGGCTACACCTTC.

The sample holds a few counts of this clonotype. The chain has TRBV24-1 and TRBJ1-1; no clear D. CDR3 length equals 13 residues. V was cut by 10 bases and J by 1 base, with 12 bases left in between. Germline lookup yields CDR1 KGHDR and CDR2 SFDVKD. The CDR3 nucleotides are TGTGCCACAAGAGCAGGAGGGAACACTGAAGCTTTCTTT. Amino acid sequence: CATRAGGNTEAFF.

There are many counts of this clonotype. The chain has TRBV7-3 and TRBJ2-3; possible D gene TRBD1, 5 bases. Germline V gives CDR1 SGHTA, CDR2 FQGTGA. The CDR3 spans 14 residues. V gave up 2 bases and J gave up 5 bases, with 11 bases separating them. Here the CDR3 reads CASSLLPGQDTQYF. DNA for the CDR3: TGTGCCAGCAGCTTACTCCCAGGGCAAGATACGCAGTATTTT.

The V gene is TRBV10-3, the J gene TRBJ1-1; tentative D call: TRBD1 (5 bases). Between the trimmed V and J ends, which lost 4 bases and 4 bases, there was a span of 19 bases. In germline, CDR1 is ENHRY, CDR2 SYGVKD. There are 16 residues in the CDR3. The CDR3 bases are TGTGCCATCAGTGGAATGCCGGGACGCAGAAGCACTGAAGCTTTCTTT. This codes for CAISGMPGRRSTEAFF.

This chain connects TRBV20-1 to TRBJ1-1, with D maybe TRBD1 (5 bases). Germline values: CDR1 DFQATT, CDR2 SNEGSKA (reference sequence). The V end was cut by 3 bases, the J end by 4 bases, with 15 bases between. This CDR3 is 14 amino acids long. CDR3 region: CSARGQWGGTEAFF. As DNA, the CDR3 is TGCAGTGCTAGGGGCCAGTGGGGCGGCACTGAAGCTTTCTTT.

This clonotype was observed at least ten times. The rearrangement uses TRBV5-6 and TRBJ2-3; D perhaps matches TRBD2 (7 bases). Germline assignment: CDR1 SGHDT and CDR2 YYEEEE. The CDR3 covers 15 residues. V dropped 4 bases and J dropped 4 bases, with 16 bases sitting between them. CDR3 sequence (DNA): TGTGCCAGCAGCCGGACAGCGGGGTTTGCAGATACGCAGTATTTT. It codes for CASSRTAGFADTQYF. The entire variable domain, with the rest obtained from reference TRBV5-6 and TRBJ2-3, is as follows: DAGVTQSPTHLIKTRGQQVTLRCSPKSGHDTVSWYQQALGQGPQFIFQYYEEEERQRGNFPDRFSGHQFPNYSSELNVNALLLGDSALYLCASSRTAGFADTQYFGPGTRLTVL.

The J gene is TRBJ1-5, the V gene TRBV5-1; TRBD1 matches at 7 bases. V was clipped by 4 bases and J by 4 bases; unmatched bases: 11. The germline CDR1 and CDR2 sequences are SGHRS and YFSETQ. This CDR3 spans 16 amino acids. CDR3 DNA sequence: TGCGCCAGCAGCCTTGGAGGGACAGAACCTAATCAGCCCCAGCATTTT. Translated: CASSLGGTEPNQPQHF.

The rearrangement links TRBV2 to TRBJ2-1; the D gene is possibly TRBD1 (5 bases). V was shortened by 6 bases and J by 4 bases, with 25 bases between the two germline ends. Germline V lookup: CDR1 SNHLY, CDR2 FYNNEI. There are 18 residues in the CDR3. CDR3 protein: CASRAPFADRNLYNEQFF. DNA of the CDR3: TGTGCCAGCAGAGCTCCCTTTGCAGACAGAAACCTATACAATGAGCAGTTCTTC.

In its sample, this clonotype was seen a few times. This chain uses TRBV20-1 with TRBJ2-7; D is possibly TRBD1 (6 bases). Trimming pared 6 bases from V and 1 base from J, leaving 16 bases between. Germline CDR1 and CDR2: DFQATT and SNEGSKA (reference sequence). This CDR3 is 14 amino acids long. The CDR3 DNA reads TGCAGTGCAACCCAGGACAGCGGTTCCTACGAGCAGTACTTC. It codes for CSATQDSGSYEQYF.

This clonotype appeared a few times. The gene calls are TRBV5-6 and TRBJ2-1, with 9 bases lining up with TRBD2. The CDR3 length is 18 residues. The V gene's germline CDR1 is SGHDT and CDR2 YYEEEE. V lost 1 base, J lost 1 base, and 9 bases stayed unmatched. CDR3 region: CASSLLGGGAVSYNEQFF. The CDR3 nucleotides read TGTGCCAGCAGCTTGCTTGGCGGGGGGGCCGTATCCTACAATGAGCAGTTCTTC.

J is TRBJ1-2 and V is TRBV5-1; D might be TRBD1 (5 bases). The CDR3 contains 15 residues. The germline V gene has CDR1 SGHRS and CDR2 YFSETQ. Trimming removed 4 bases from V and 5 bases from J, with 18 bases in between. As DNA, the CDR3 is TGCGCCAGCAGCGGCGGGACTCCGGGCCTATATGGCTACACCTTC. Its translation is CASSGGTPGLYGYTF.

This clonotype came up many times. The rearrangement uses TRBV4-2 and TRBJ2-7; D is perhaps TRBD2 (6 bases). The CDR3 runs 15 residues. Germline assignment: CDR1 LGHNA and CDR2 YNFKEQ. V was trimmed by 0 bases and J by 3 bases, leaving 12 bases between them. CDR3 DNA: TGTGCCAGCAGCCAAGAAGTCGGGAGCTACTACGAGCAGTACTTC. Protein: CASSQEVGSYYEQYF.

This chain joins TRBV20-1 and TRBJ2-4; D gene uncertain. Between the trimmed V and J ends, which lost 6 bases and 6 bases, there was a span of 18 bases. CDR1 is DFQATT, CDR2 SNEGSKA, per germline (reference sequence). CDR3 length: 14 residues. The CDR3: CSAERTARRNIQYF. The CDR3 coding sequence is TGCAGTGCCGAACGGACCGCCCGTCGAAACATTCAGTACTTC.

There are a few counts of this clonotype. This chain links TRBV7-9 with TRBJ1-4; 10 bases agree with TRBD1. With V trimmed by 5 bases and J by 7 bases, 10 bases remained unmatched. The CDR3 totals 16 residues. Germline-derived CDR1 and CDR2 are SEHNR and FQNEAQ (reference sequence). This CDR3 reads CASSGGRRQGAEKLFF. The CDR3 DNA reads TGTGCCAGCAGCGGAGGTCGGCGACAGGGGGCTGAAAAACTGTTTTTT.

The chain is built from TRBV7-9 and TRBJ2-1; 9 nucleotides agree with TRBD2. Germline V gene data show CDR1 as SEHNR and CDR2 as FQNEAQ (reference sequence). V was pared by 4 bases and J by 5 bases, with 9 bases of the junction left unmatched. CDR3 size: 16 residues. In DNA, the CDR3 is TGTGCCAGCAGCTCACCCCTGGCGGGGGGGAACAATGAGCAGTTCTTC. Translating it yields CASSSPLAGGNNEQFF.

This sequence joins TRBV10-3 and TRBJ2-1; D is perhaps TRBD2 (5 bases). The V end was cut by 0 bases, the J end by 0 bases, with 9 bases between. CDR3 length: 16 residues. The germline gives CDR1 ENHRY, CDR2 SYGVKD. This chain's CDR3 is CAISESSGGSYNEQFF. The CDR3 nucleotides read TGTGCCATCAGTGAGTCGAGCGGCGGCTCCTACAATGAGCAGTTCTTC.

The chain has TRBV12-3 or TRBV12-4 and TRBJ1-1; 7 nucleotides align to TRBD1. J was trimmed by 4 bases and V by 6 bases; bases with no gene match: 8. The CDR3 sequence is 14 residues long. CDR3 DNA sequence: TGTGCCAGCAGAGACAGGGAGGCGGTCACTGAAGCTTTCTTT. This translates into CASRDREAVTEAFF.

CDR3 nucleotides: TGTGCCAGCAGCCAGATACAGGGGGGGGGCACCGGGGAGCTGTTTTTT. It translates to CASSQIQGGGTGELFF. The rearrangement uses TRBV4-2 and TRBJ2-2, with TRBD1 as a possible D gene (8 bases). From germline, CDR1 is LGHNA and CDR2 YNFKEQ. V shed 3 bases and J shed 4 bases, with 15 bases lying between them. The CDR3 has 16 amino acids.

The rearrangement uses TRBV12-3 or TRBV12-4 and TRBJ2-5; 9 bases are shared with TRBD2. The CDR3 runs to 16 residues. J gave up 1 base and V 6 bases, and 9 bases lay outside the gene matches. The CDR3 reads CASSRLAGTTQETQYF. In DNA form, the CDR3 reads TGTGCCAGCAGCCGGCTAGCGGGGACAACCCAAGAGACCCAGTACTTC.